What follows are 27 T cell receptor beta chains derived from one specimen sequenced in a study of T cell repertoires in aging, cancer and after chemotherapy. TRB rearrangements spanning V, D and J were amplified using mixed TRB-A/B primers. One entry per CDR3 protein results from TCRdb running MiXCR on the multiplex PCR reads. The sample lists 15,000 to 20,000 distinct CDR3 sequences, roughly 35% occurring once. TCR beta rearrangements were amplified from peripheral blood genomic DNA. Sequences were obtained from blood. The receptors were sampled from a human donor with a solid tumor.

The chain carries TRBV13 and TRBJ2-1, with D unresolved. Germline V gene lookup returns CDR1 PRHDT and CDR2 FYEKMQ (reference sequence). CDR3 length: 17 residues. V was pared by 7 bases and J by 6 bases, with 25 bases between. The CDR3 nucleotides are TGTGCCAGCATCGCTTATAGTAGTTCCGACTTGGGCAATGAGCAGTTCTTC. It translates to CASIAYSSSDLGNEQFF.

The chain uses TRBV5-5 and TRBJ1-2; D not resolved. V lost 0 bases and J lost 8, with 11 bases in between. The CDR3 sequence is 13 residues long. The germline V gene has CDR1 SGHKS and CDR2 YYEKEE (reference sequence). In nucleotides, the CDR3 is TGTGCCAGCAGCTTGGACGCCAAGGGAGGCTACACCTTC. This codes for CASSLDAKGGYTF. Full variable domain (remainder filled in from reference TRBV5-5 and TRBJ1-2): DAGVTQSPTHLIKTRGQQVTLRCSPISGHKSVSWYQQVLGQGPQFIFQYYEKEERGRGNFPDRFSARQFPNYSSELNVNALLLGDSALYLCASSLDAKGGYTFGSGTRLTVV.

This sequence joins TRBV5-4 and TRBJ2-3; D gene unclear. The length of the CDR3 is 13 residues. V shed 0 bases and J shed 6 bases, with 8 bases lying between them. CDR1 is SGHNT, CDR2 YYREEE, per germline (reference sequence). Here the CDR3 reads CASSLVPEDTQYF. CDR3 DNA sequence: TGTGCCAGCAGCTTGGTTCCGGAGGATACGCAGTATTTT.

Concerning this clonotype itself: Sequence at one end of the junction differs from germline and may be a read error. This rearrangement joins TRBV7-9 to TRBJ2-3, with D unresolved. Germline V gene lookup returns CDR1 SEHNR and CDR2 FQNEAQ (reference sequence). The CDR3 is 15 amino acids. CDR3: CASSPEVMFRDRTDF. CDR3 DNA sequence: TGTGCCAGCAGCCCCGAAGTTATGTTCCGTGATAGAACGGATTTT. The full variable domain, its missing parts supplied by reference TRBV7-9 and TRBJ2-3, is DTGVSQNPRHKITKRGQNVTFRCDPISEHNRLYWYRQTLGQGPEFLTYFQNEAQLEKSRLLSDRFSAERPKGSFSTLEIQRTEQGDSAMYLCASSPEVMFRDRTDFGPGTRLTVL.

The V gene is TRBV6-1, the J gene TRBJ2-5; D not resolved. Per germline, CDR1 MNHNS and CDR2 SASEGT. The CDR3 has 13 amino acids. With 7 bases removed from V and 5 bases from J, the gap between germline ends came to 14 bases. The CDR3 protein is CASMRTPSETQYF. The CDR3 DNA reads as TGTGCCAGCATGAGGACCCCATCGGAGACCCAGTACTTC.

The CDR3 DNA is TGTGCCAGCAGTTACCTCGACGGGGGCAACACTGAAGCTTTCTTT. Translating gives CASSYLDGGNTEAFF. V is TRBV6-6 and J is TRBJ1-1; a possible D gene is TRBD1 (6 bases). V dropped 2 bases and J dropped 2 bases, with 12 bases sitting between them. This CDR3 has 15 residues. Germline V gene data show CDR1 as MNHNY and CDR2 as SVGAGI (reference sequence).

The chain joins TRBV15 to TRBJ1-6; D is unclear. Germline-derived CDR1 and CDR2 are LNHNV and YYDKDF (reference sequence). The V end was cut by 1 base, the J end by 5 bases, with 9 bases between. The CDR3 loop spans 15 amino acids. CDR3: CATSRGPGDNSPLHF. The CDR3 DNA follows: TGTGCCACCAGCAGAGGCCCCGGAGATAATTCACCCCTCCACTTT.

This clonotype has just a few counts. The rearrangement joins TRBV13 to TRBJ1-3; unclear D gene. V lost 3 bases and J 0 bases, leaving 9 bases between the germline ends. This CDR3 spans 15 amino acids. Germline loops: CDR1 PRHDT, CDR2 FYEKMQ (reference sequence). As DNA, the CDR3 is TGTGCCAGCAGCTTGAGTGGGAGCTCTGGAAACACCATATATTTT. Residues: CASSLSGSSGNTIYF.

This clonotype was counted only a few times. CDR3 sequence: CASSRPGLAANEQFF. The CDR3 DNA reads as TGTGCCAGCAGCCGCCCAGGACTAGCGGCCAATGAGCAGTTCTTC. The chain combines TRBV7-9 with TRBJ2-1; TRBD2 aligns across 10 bases. The trim removed 5 bases at V and 6 bases at J, leaving 7 bases unmatched. The germline gives CDR1 SEHNR, CDR2 FQNEAQ (reference sequence). The CDR3 has 15 amino acids.

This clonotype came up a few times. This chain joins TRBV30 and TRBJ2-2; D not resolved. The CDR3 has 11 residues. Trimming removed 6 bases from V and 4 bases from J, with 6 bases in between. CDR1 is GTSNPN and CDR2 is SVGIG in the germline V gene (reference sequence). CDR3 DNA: TGTGCCTGTAGGTCCACCGGGGAGCTGTTTTTT. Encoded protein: CACRSTGELFF.

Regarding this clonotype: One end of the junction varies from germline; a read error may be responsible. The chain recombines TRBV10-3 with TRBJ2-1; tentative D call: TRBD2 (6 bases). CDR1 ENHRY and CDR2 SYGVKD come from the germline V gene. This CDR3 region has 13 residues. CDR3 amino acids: CATQASVSDRGVF. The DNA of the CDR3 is TGTGCCACCCAGGCATCAGTGTCGGACCGCGGGGTCTTC.

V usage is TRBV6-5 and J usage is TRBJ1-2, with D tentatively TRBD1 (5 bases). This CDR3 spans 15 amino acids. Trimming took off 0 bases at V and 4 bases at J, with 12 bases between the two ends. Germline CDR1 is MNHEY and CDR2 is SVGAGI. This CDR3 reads CASSYSGQAGYGYTF. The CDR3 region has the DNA TGTGCCAGCAGTTACTCGGGGCAGGCTGGCTATGGCTACACCTTC.

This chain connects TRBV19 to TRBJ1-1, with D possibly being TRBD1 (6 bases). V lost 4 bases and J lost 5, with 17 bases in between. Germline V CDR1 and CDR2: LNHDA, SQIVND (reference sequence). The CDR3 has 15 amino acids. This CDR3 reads CASSSPNRARTEAFF. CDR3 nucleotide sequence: TGTGCCAGTAGTAGCCCGAACAGGGCGCGGACTGAAGCTTTCTTT.

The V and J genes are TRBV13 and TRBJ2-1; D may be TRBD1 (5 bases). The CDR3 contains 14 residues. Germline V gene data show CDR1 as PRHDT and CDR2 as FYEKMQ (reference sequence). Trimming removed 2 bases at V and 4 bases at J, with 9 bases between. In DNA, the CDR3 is TGTGCCAGCAGCTTATTAGGGGATTACAATGAGCAGTTCTTC. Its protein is CASSLLGDYNEQFF.

Written as DNA, the CDR3 is TGCAGTGCCCTGGGACTAGCGGGTGGACTCACCGGGGAGCTGTTTTTT. Its translation is CSALGLAGGLTGELFF. The chain employs TRBV20-1 and TRBJ2-2; 12 bases match TRBD2. Germline V gives CDR1 DFQATT, CDR2 SNEGSKA (reference sequence). The trim removed 6 bases at V and 4 bases at J, leaving 9 bases unmatched. The CDR3 totals 16 residues.

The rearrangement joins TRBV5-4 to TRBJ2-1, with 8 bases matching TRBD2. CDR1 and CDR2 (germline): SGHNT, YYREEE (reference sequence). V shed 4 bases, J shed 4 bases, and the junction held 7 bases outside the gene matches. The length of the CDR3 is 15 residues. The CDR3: CASSLGTSDYNEQFF. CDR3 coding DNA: TGTGCCAGCAGCCTGGGGACTAGTGATTACAATGAGCAGTTCTTC.

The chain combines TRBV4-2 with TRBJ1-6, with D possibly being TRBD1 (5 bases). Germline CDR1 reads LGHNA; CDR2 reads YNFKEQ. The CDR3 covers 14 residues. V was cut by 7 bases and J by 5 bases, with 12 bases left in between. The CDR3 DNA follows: TGTGCCAGCACCCAGGGATCCAATAATTCACCCCTCCACTTT. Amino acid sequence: CASTQGSNNSPLHF.

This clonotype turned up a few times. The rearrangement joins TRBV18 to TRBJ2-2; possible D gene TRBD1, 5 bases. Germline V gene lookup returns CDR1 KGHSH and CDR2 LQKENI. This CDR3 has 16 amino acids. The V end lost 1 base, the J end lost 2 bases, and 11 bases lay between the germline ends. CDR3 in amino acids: CASSPRDRGNTGELFF. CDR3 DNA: TGTGCCAGCTCACCACGTGACAGAGGCAACACCGGGGAGCTGTTTTTT.

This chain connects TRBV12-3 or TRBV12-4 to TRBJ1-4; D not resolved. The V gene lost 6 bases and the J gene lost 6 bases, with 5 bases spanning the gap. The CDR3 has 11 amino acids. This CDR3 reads CASRRDEKLFF. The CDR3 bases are TGTGCCAGCAGGAGGGATGAAAAACTGTTTTTT.

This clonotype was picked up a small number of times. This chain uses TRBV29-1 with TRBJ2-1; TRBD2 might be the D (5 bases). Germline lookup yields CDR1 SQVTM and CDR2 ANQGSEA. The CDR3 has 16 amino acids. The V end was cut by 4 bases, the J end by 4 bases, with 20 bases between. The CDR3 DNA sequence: TGCAGCGTTGGCGAGGTGGAGCGGATCTTATACAATGAGCAGTTCTTC. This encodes CSVGEVERILYNEQFF.

Written as DNA, the CDR3 is TGTGCCAGCAGGATCTCTGGGGCCAACGTCCTGACTTTC. Its translation is CASRISGANVLTF. J is TRBJ2-6 and V is TRBV2; D unresolved. Between the trimmed V and J ends, which lost 6 bases and 0 bases, there was a span of 3 bases. Looked up from germline, CDR1 is SNHLY and CDR2 is FYNNEI. The CDR3 is made up of 13 amino acids. Full variable domain (remainder filled in from reference TRBV2 and TRBJ2-6): EPEVTQTPSHQVTQMGQEVILRCVPISNHLYFYWYRQILGQKVEFLVSFYNNEISEKSEIFDDQFSVERPDGSNFTLKIRSTKLEDSAMYFCASRISGANVLTFGAGSRLTVL.

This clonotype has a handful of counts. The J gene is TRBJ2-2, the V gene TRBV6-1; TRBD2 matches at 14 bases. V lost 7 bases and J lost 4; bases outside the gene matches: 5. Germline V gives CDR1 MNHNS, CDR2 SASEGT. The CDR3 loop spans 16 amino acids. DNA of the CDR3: TGTGCCAGCAAGGGACTAGCGGGAGTAGGCACCGGGGAGCTGTTTTTT. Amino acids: CASKGLAGVGTGELFF.

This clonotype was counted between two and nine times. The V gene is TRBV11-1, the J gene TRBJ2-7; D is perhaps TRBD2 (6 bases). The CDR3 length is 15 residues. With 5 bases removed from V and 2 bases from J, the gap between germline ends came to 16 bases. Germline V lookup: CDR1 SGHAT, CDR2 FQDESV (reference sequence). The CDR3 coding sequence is TGTGCCAGCAGCCCCGGTTGGGGAGGACCCTACGAGCAGTACTTC. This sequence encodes CASSPGWGGPYEQYF. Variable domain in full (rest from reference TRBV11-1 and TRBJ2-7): EAEVAQSPRYKITEKSQAVAFWCDPISGHATLYWYRQILGQGPELLVQFQDESVVDDSQLPKDRFSAERLKGVDSTLKIQPAELGDSAMYLCASSPGWGGPYEQYFGPGTRLTVT.

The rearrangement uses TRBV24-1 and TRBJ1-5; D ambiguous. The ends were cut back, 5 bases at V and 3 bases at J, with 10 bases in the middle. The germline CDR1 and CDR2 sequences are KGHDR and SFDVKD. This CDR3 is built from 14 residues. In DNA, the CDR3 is TGTGCCACCAGTGGCCGACGTTCCAATCAGCCCCAGCATTTT. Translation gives CATSGRRSNQPQHF.

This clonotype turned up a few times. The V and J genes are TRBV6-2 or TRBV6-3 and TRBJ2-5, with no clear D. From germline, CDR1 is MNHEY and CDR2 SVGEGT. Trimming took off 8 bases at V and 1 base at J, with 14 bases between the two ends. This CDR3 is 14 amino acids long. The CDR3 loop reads CASSPLGSQETQYF. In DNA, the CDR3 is TGTGCCAGCTCCCCATTGGGCAGCCAAGAGACCCAGTACTTC.

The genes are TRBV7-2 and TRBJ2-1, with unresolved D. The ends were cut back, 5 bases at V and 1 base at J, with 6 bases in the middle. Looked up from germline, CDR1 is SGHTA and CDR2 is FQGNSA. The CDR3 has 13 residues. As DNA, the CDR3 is TGTGCCAGCAGCCCCTCGTCCTACAATGAGCAGTTCTTC. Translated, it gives CASSPSSYNEQFF.

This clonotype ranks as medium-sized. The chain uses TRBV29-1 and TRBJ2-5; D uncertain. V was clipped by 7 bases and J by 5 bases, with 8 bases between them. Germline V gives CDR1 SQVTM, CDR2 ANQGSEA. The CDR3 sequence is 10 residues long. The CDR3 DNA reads TGCAGCGCCTTCCGGGAGACCCAGTACTTC. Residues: CSAFRETQYF.